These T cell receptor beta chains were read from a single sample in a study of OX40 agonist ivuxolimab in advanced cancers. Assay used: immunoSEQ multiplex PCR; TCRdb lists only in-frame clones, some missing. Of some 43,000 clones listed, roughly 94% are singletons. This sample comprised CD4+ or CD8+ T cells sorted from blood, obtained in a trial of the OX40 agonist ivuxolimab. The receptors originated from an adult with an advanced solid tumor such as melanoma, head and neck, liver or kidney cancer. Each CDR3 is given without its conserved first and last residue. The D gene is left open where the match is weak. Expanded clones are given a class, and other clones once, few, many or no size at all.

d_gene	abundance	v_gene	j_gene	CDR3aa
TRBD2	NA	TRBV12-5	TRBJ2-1	ASGPPPTSGSYNEQF
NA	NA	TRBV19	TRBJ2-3	ASSISGPPGTDTQY
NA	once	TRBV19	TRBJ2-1	ASSSRQGSYNEQF
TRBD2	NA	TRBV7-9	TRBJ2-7	ASSSPPVEAAGISYEQY
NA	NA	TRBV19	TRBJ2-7	ASSGLFEQY
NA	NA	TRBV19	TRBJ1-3	ASSIGVDTIY
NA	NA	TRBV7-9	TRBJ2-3	ASSSGTVGTDTQY
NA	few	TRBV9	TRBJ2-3	ASSPISGTITDTQY
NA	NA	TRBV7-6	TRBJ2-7	ASSLAEGSEQY
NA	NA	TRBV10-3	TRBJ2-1	AISEGGGLYNEQF
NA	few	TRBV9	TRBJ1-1	ASSVGGSTEAF
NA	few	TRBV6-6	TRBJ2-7	ANSNGDTYEQY
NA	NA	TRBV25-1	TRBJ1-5	ASSAGTFYSNQPQH
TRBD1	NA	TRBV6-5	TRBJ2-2	ASRLTGGTGELF
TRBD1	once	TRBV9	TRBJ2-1	ASSASTGGQF
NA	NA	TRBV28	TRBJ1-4	ASTLGGANEKLF
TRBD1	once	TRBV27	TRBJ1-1	ASSFGQGDAEAF
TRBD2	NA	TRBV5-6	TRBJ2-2	ASSLASGGKTGELF